This T cell receptor beta chain was profiled in a study of control samples from healthy donors and cancer patients. Only in-frame clones appear in the TCRdb table, and some are missing; sequencing was by immunoSEQ multiplex PCR. Of 26,000 or so clones in the sample, around 91% are singletons; the top ten hold 10% to 15%. Germline-derived CDR1 and CDR2 are SNHLY and FYNNEI. V was pared by 6 bases and J by 8 bases, with 8 bases of the junction left unmatched. The CDR3 spans 14 residues. The receptor was derived from a man aged 50-59 years with lung cancer. The sample comprised PBMCs. The J gene is TRBJ2-1, the V gene TRBV2; 9 bases match TRBD1. As DNA, the CDR3 is TGTGCCAGCAGGCTGGACAGGGGAGGGGATGAGCAGTTCTTC. Translation gives CASRLDRGGDEQFF.